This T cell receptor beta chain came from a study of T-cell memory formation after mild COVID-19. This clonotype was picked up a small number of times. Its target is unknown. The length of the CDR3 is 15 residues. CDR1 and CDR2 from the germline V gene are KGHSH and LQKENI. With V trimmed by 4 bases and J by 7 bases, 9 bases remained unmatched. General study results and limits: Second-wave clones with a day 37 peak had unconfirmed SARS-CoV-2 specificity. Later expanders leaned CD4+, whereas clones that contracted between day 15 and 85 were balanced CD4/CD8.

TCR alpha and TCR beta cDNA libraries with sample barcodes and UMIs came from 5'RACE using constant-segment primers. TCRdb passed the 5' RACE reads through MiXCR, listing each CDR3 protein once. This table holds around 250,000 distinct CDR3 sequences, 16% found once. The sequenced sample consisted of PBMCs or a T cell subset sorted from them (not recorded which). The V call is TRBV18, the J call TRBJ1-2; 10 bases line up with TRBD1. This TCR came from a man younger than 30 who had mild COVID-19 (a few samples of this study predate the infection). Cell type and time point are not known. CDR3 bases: TGTGCCAGCTCACAGACCGGGACAGGGGAGTTTGGCTACACCTTC. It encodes CASSQTGTGEFGYTF. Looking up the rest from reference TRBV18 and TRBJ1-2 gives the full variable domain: NAGVMQNPRHLVRRRGQEARLRCSPMKGHSHVYWYRQLPEEGLKFMVYLQKENIIDESGMPKERFSAEFPKEGPSILRIQQVVRGDSAAYFCASSQTGTGEFGYTFGSGTRLTVV.